The entry below describes one T cell receptor (beta chain). Its antigen remains unknown. Its ends do not fully match the called genes, so a read error is possible. The data originate from a study of molecular identifiers for immune sequencing clone quantification. Findings and caveats of the study: Clonotypes topping 20 RNA copies carried over 97% of effector molecules but under 1% of naive ones.

Germline V lookup: CDR1 GTSNPN, CDR2 SVGIG (reference sequence). The CDR3 is 16 amino acids. It was with previously described methods and listed TCR primers that bulk TCR libraries were made. TCRdb recomputed calls from the PCR reads with MiXCR, one row per CDR3 protein. The table has over 600,000 distinct CDR3 sequences, about 20% seen once. The sample was naive CD8+ T cells from blood, with Jurkat cell RNA spiked in. Subset specified: FACS-sorted CD8+CD4-CCR7+CD45RA+ naive T cells. This clonotype was obtained from a human donor in good health. Some libraries in this study had Jurkat cell RNA spiked in. This chain joins TRBV30 and TRBJ2-7; 7 bases fit TRBD2. Here the CDR3 DNA reads TGTGCCCGGAGTGTACGGGGGAGGGGTACCTCCTACGAGCAGTACTTC. Encoded protein: CARSVRGRGTSYEQYF.